These 23 T cell receptor beta chains came from one sample sequenced in a study of cytomegalovirus exposure and HLA in healthy donors. Primers: 60 Vbeta forward and 13 Jbeta reverse. Only in-frame clones appear in the TCRdb table, and some are missing; sequencing was by immunoSEQ multiplex PCR. The data show roughly 240,000 clones, roughly 84% seen once. Sequencing used PBMCs. These receptors all come from a girl aged 2 to 9 in good health and CMV-seronegative.

V gene TRBV27 combines with J gene TRBJ1-1; a weak D match, TRBD1 (6 bases). V lost 6 bases and J 0 bases, leaving 11 bases between the germline ends. The CDR3 consists of 14 residues. Germline V CDR1 and CDR2: MNHEY, SMNVEV (reference sequence). The CDR3 sequence is CASRGALMNTEAFF. CDR3 coding DNA: TGTGCCAGCAGGGGGGCTTTAATGAACACTGAAGCTTTCTTT.

The chain has TRBV7-2 and TRBJ2-1; D possibly corresponds to TRBD2 (5 bases). Per the germline V gene, CDR1 is SGHTA and CDR2 is FQGNSA. The length of the CDR3 is 12 residues. Trimming stripped 5 bases from V and 6 bases from J, with 8 bases between. This chain's CDR3 is CASSGLFNEQFF. CDR3 bases: TGTGCCAGCAGCGGACTTTTCAATGAGCAGTTCTTC.

The V and J genes are TRBV7-9 and TRBJ2-3; 11 positions agree with TRBD1. Germline CDR1 SEHNR, CDR2 FQNEAQ (reference sequence). V gave up 3 bases and J gave up 3 bases; unmatched junction bases: 8. This CDR3 is built from 17 residues. This CDR3 reads CASSFAGTGGRTDTQYF. Here the CDR3 DNA reads TGTGCCAGCAGCTTTGCCGGGACAGGGGGGAGGACAGATACGCAGTATTTT.

The V call is TRBV11-2, the J call TRBJ2-3; 7 bases are shared with TRBD2. The length of the CDR3 is 15 residues. The germline V gene encodes CDR1 SGHAT and CDR2 FQNNGV. With 4 bases clipped from V and 3 bases from J, the junction kept 7 bases outside the gene matches. CDR3 region: CASSSRLARTDTQYF. CDR3 nucleotide sequence: TGTGCCAGCAGCTCGAGACTAGCAAGGACAGATACGCAGTATTTT.

This clone was counted a few times. The chain uses TRBV5-1 and TRBJ1-6, with 7 bases lining up with TRBD1. The length of the CDR3 is 14 residues. Trimming at V came to 4 bases and at J to 8 bases, leaving 6 bases not matched to a gene. Germline V lookup: CDR1 SGHRS, CDR2 YFSETQ. This CDR3 is CASSQGGRHSPLHF. CDR3 DNA sequence: TGCGCCAGCAGCCAGGGGGGACGGCATTCACCCCTCCACTTT. The full variable domain, completed using reference TRBV5-1 and TRBJ1-6, is KAGVTQTPRYLIKTRGQQVTLSCSPISGHRSVSWYQQTPGQGLQFLFEYFSETQRNKGNFPGRFSGRQFSNSRSEMNVSTLELGDSALYLCASSQGGRHSPLHFGNGTRLTVT.

The chain recombines TRBV6-5 with TRBJ1-3; TRBD1 matches at 10 bases. The CDR3 loop spans 14 amino acids. The germline CDR1 and CDR2 sequences are MNHEY and SVGAGI. V lost 6 bases and J lost 4; bases outside the gene matches: 3. CDR3 protein: CASSPGQGGNTIYF. The CDR3 DNA follows: TGTGCCAGCAGCCCGGGACAGGGGGGAAACACCATATATTTT.

The rearrangement joins TRBV30 to TRBJ2-5, with TRBD2 as a possible D gene (7 bases). The germline gives CDR1 GTSNPN, CDR2 SVGIG (reference sequence). This CDR3 comprises 16 residues. V lost 2 bases to trimming and J lost 5 bases, with 21 bases between them. CDR3 protein: CAWSPGLGGFEETQYF. Written as DNA, the CDR3 is TGTGCCTGGAGTCCCGGACTAGGGGGGTTCGAGGAGACCCAGTACTTC.

The chain employs TRBV5-1 and TRBJ2-7; TRBD2 aligns across 14 bases. Trimming cost V 4 bases and J 3 bases; bases outside gene matches: 3. The CDR3 runs to 15 residues. Per the germline V gene, CDR1 is SGHRS and CDR2 is YFSETQ. In DNA form, the CDR3 reads TGCGCCAGCAGCCCGGGACTAGCGGGGGTCTACGAGCAGTACTTC. This gives the protein CASSPGLAGVYEQYF.

The chain links TRBV19 to TRBJ1-1; D possibly corresponds to TRBD1 (6 bases). Germline V CDR1 and CDR2: LNHDA, SQIVND (reference sequence). The germline V and J ends were trimmed by 5 bases and 1 base, with 14 bases remaining between them. The CDR3 is 15 residues long. CDR3 sequence reads: CASSQETGGNTEAFF. For the CDR3, the DNA is TGTGCCAGTAGTCAAGAGACAGGCGGGAACACTGAAGCTTTCTTT.

This sequence joins TRBV5-6 and TRBJ1-6, with TRBD1 matching 9 bases. The trim removed 4 bases at V and 7 bases at J, leaving 9 bases unmatched. The CDR3 loop spans 16 amino acids. CDR1 and CDR2 from the germline V gene are SGHDT and YYEEEE. Here the CDR3 reads CASSGFTGGRNSPLHF. The CDR3 DNA follows: TGTGCCAGCAGCGGGTTTACAGGGGGCAGAAATTCACCCCTCCACTTT.

This sequence joins TRBV18 and TRBJ2-1, with D possibly matching TRBD2 (5 bases). The germline V gene has CDR1 KGHSH and CDR2 LQKENI. There are 15 residues in the CDR3. V was cut by 3 bases and J by 8 bases, with 17 bases left in between. This CDR3 is CASSPRARSIHEQFF. The CDR3 bases are TGTGCCAGCTCACCGAGGGCTAGATCGATCCATGAGCAGTTCTTC.

This chain uses TRBV6-4 with TRBJ2-1; D is ambiguous. The length of the CDR3 is 13 residues. Germline V gene data show CDR1 as MRHNA and CDR2 as SNTAGT. V was pared by 4 bases and J by 0 bases, with 4 bases between. Here the CDR3 DNA reads TGTGCCAGCAGTGCTAGCTCCTACAATGAGCAGTTCTTC. This gives the protein CASSASSYNEQFF.

V and J are TRBV29-1 and TRBJ2-2; TRBD2 might be the D (6 bases). The V gene lost 6 bases and the J gene lost 6 bases, with 8 bases spanning the gap. The CDR3 length is 11 residues. Germline V CDR1 and CDR2: SQVTM, ANQGSEA. The chain's CDR3 is CSVGEAGELFF. In nucleotides, the CDR3 is TGCAGCGTCGGGGAGGCCGGGGAGCTGTTTTTT.

V usage is TRBV4-2 and J usage is TRBJ2-7; possibly TRBD2 for D (5 bases). From germline, CDR1 is LGHNA and CDR2 YNFKEQ. The V end was cut by 4 bases, the J end by 3 bases, with 25 bases between. The CDR3 extends over 18 amino acids. The DNA for the CDR3 is TGTGCCAGCAGCCCCGGAGGCGGTGGGATTTGGAAATACTACGAGCAGTACTTC. Protein sequence: CASSPGGGGIWKYYEQYF.

The chain recombines TRBV5-1 with TRBJ2-2; 9 positions agree with TRBD1. Germline CDR1 is SGHRS and CDR2 is YFSETQ. The CDR3 consists of 18 residues. The V segment lost 1 base and the J segment 6 bases; nucleotides outside the gene matches: 13. The chain's CDR3 is CASSLIRKDRGLPGELFF. In nucleotides, the CDR3 is TGCGCCAGCAGCTTGATTAGGAAGGACAGGGGATTGCCCGGGGAGCTGTTTTTT.

This chain links TRBV5-1 with TRBJ2-5, with TRBD2 as a possible D gene (7 bases). This CDR3 region has 16 residues. Germline V CDR1 and CDR2: SGHRS, YFSETQ. The V end lost 1 base, the J end lost 1 base, and 14 bases lay between the germline ends. The CDR3 spells CASSLSRGDTQETQYF. Written as DNA, the CDR3 is TGCGCCAGCAGCTTGAGCCGGGGGGACACCCAAGAGACCCAGTACTTC.

The V call is TRBV6-5, the J call TRBJ2-7, with TRBD1 as a possible D gene (5 bases). Trimming removed 6 bases from V and 8 bases from J, with 11 bases in between. The V gene's germline CDR1 is MNHEY and CDR2 SVGAGI. This CDR3 spans 11 amino acids. The CDR3 DNA follows: TGTGCCAGCAGCCTCCAGGGAAAGCAGTACTTC. It encodes CASSLQGKQYF.

This clone was observed a single time. This CDR3 is CASSRDRNTEAFF. The CDR3 DNA sequence: TGTGCCAGCTCTAGGGACAGAAACACTGAAGCTTTCTTT. The gene calls are TRBV18 and TRBJ1-1, with 7 nucleotides matching TRBD1. Germline V gene data show CDR1 as KGHSH and CDR2 as LQKENI. This CDR3 has 13 amino acids. V lost 6 bases and J lost 2; bases outside the gene matches: 3. The variable domain in full, with the rest retrieved from reference TRBV18 and TRBJ1-1, is NAGVMQNPRHLVRRRGQEARLRCSPMKGHSHVYWYRQLPEEGLKFMVYLQKENIIDESGMPKERFSAEFPKEGPSILRIQQVVRGDSAAYFCASSRDRNTEAFFGQGTRLTVV.

The chain joins TRBV7-2 to TRBJ2-3; tentative D call: TRBD1 (6 bases). The ends were cut back, 5 bases at V and 0 bases at J, with 15 bases in the middle. CDR3 length equals 16 residues. Germline-derived CDR1 and CDR2 are SGHTA and FQGNSA. The CDR3 DNA reads as TGTGCCAGCAGCCTCAGGACAGCCTCTAGCACAGATACGCAGTATTTT. Translated, it gives CASSLRTASSTDTQYF.

With regard to this clone: The junction and the germline gene differ at one end; a read error may be behind it. This sequence joins TRBV7-9 and TRBJ1-1; TRBD1 aligns across 7 bases. The germline CDR1 and CDR2 sequences are SEHNR and FQNEAQ (reference sequence). The CDR3 contains 15 residues. The CDR3 coding sequence is TGTTCCAGCACGAGACAGGGTGGTGGGAGCACTGAAGCTTTCTTT. Its protein is CSSTRQGGGSTEAFF.

This chain joins TRBV7-6 and TRBJ2-6, with 7 bases aligning to TRBD1. This CDR3 comprises 15 residues. Losses at the gene ends were 4 bases for V and 0 bases for J; bases not matched to a gene: 0. In germline, CDR1 is SGHVS, CDR2 FNYEAQ. Here the CDR3 reads CASSSGGSGANVLTF. The CDR3 DNA sequence: TGTGCCAGCAGCTCAGGGGGCTCTGGGGCCAACGTCCTGACTTTC.

CDR3 bases: TGTGCCAGCAGCCACCGACCGACAGGCTTCGACACTGAAGCTTTCTTT. It codes for CASSHRPTGFDTEAFF. The chain joins TRBV27 to TRBJ1-1; tentatively, D is TRBD1 (6 bases). Germline CDR1 MNHEY, CDR2 SMNVEV (reference sequence). V was shortened by 6 bases and J by 3 bases, with 20 bases between the two germline ends. There are 16 residues in the CDR3.

This clone was detected once. This rearrangement joins TRBV5-6 to TRBJ2-3; no clear D gene. V was pared by 4 bases and J by 0 bases, with 3 bases between. The germline V gene has CDR1 SGHDT and CDR2 YYEEEE. The CDR3 runs 12 residues. CDR3 in DNA: TGTGCCAGCAGCCTTAGCACAGATACGCAGTATTTT. Translated: CASSLSTDTQYF.